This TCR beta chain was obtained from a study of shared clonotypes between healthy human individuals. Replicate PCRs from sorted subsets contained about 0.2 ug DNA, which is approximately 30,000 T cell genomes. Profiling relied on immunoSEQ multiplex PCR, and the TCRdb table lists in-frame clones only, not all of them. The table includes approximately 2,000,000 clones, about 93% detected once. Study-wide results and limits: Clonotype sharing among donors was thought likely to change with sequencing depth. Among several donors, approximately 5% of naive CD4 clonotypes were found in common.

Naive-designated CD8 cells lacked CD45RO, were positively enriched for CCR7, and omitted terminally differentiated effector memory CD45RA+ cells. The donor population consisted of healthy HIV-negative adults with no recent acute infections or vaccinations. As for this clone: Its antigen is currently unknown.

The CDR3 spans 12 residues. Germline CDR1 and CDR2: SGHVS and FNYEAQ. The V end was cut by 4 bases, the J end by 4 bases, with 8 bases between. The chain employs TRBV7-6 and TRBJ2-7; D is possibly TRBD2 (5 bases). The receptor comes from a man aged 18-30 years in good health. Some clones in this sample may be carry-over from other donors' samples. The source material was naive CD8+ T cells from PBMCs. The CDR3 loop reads CASSSGLYEQYF. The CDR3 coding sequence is TGTGCCAGCAGCTCAGGACTGTACGAGCAGTACTTC.